This is a list of T cell receptor beta chains from one sample in a study of shared clonotypes between healthy human individuals. Some clones are missing from TCRdb's copy, which holds only in-frame ones; the method was immunoSEQ multiplex PCR. Altogether 2 million to 3 million clones are present, approximately 92% being singletons, with the ten largest covering 0.13% to 0.15%. The sequencing input was naive CD4+ T cells sorted from blood. The receptor set was obtained from a man between 18 and 29 years old in good health. Each CDR3 is given with its conserved first and last residue. D genes are given only for firm matches. Some rows mark clone size as missing; the rest say once, few, many or name a class of expanded clone.

cdr3_length d_call clone_size j_call v_call cdr3_aa cdr3_nt
15 NA NA TRBJ2-2 TRBV11-3 CASSAGTPNTGELFF TGTGCCAGCAGCGCCGGGACTCCCAACACCGGGGAGCTGTTTTTT
19 TRBD2 NA TRBJ2-2 TRBV5-1 CASSLRTSGGFANTGELFF TGCGCCAGCAGCTTAAGGACTAGCGGGGGGTTCGCGAACACCGGGGAGCTGTTTTTT
18 TRBD1 NA TRBJ1-1 TRBV28 CASSLLNWWGQGADEAFF TGTGCCAGCAGTTTATTAAATTGGTGGGGGCAGGGGGCGGATGAAGCTTTCTTT
13 NA once TRBJ1-2 TRBV5-1 CASSLESPYGYTF TGCGCCAGCAGCTTGGAATCACCGTATGGCTACACCTTC
16 TRBD2 NA TRBJ2-3 TRBV7-2 CASSLGVAGGTDTQYF TGTGCCAGCAGCTTAGGGGTAGCGGGAGGAACAGATACGCAGTATTTT
15 NA NA TRBJ1-2 TRBV21-1 CASSKEVGANYGYTF TGTGCCAGCAGCAAAGAGGTGGGGGCTAACTATGGCTACACCTTC
15 TRBD2 NA TRBJ2-1 TRBV6-6 CASSALAETYNEQFF TGTGCCAGCAGCGCACTAGCGGAGACCTACAATGAGCAGTTCTTC
12 NA NA TRBJ1-4 TRBV28 CASRQGREKLFF TGTGCCAGCAGGCAGGGACGTGAAAAACTGTTTTTT
15 NA NA TRBJ2-2 TRBV5-1 CASSLGVAGTGELFF TGCGCCAGCAGCTTAGGGGTTGCGGGCACCGGGGAGCTGTTTTTT
13 NA NA TRBJ2-7 TRBV19 CASSMRDTYEQYF TGTGCCAGTAGTATGAGGGACACCTACGAGCAGTACTTC
14 TRBD1 NA TRBJ1-2 TRBV30 CAWTGTGVLYGYTF TGTGCCTGGACCGGGACAGGGGTACTCTATGGCTACACCTTC
14 TRBD2 NA TRBJ2-3 TRBV30 CAWSIAGSTDTQYF TGTGCCTGGAGTATAGCGGGCAGCACAGATACGCAGTATTTT
16 NA NA TRBJ2-5 TRBV6-6 CASSYSHRPGQETQYF TGTGCCAGCAGTTACTCCCACCGACCCGGCCAAGAGACCCAGTACTTC
11 NA NA TRBJ2-7 TRBV20-1 CSALFGTAAYF TGCAGTGCTTTGTTCGGGACCGCCGCGTACTTC
19 TRBD2 NA TRBJ2-1 TRBV12-5 CASGLALGTSGGIYNEQFF TGTGCTAGTGGTTTGGCCTTAGGGACTAGCGGGGGGATCTACAATGAGCAGTTCTTC
13 NA NA TRBJ2-7 TRBV5-4 CASSLDPGEEQYF TGTGCCAGCAGCTTGGATCCTGGCGAGGAGCAGTACTTC
16 TRBD1 NA TRBJ1-1 TRBV2 CASSLHPTGKNTEAFF TGTGCCAGCAGTCTACATCCGACAGGGAAGAACACTGAAGCTTTCTTT
13 NA NA TRBJ1-2 TRBV7-9 CASSSTGSDGYTF TGTGCCAGCAGCTCAACAGGGTCGGATGGCTACACCTTC
15 NA NA TRBJ1-1 TRBV2 CASTTSGAMNTEAFF TGTGCCAGCACCACCTCCGGGGCCATGAACACTGAAGCTTTCTTT
14 NA NA TRBJ1-3 TRBV5-1 CASSRGFSGNTIYF TGCGCCAGCAGCCGAGGATTCTCTGGAAACACCATATATTTT
15 TRBD1 NA TRBJ1-2 TRBV7-9 CASSAGDRRLYGYTF TGTGCCAGCAGCGCGGGGGACAGGCGCCTTTATGGCTACACCTTC
15 NA few TRBJ1-5 TRBV2 CASSQGGQGNQPQHF TGTGCCAGCAGCCAGGGAGGGCAGGGGAATCAGCCCCAGCATTTT
16 TRBD1 NA TRBJ1-2 TRBV7-8 CASSLQGQGLNYGYTF TGTGCCAGCAGCTTACAAGGACAGGGCCTTAACTATGGCTACACCTTC
16 NA NA TRBJ2-5 TRBV7-6 CASSPTLGQYQETQYF TGTGCCAGCAGCCCGACCCTCGGACAGTATCAAGAGACCCAGTACTTC
11 NA NA TRBJ1-6 TRBV20-1 CSARDPQALHF TGCAGTGCTAGAGACCCTCAGGCCCTCCACTTT
18 TRBD1 once TRBJ2-6 TRBV7-6 CALGGGQGVPTAFNVLTF TGTGCCTTAGGAGGGGGACAGGGGGTCCCTACTGCCTTCAACGTCCTGACTTTC
13 NA NA TRBJ2-5 TRBV6-6 CASSPGAGETQYF TGTGCCAGCAGTCCAGGGGCAGGAGAGACCCAGTACTTC
15 NA NA TRBJ1-5 TRBV25-1 CASSAVGGENQPQHF TGTGCCAGCAGTGCAGTGGGGGGGGAAAATCAGCCCCAGCATTTT
12 NA few TRBJ1-1 TRBV14 CASSQDSSEAFF TGTGCCAGCAGCCAAGATTCCAGCGAAGCTTTCTTT
13 NA NA TRBJ1-5 TRBV30 CAWTGVGNQPQHF TGTGCCTGGACGGGGGTAGGGAATCAGCCCCAGCATTTT
15 NA NA TRBJ1-1 TRBV5-4 CASSPPGRGNTEAFF TGTGCCAGCAGCCCGCCGGGACGAGGGAACACTGAAGCTTTCTTT
15 TRBD1 NA TRBJ2-1 TRBV11-2 CASSLGTGEGNEQFF TGTGCCAGCAGCTTAGGCACAGGGGAAGGCAATGAGCAGTTCTTC
19 NA NA TRBJ2-2 TRBV7-8 CASSPFPQTPLTNTGELFF TGTGCCAGCAGCCCATTTCCGCAGACCCCCCTTACGAACACCGGGGAGCTGTTTTTT
14 TRBD1 NA TRBJ1-5 TRBV19 CASSHGQGGQPQHF TGTGCCAGTAGTCACGGACAGGGAGGCCAGCCCCAGCATTTT
15 TRBD1 NA TRBJ2-7 TRBV18 CASSTSSGTGYEQYF TGTGCCAGCTCAACTAGCTCCGGGACAGGGTACGAGCAGTACTTC
15 TRBD1 NA TRBJ1-5 TRBV19 CASSISGGNGQPQHF TGTGCCAGTAGTATTTCAGGGGGCAACGGTCAGCCCCAGCATTTT
13 NA NA TRBJ2-7 TRBV6-5 CASSRERGREQYF TGTGCCAGCAGCCGGGAGAGAGGAAGGGAGCAGTACTTC
15 TRBD1 NA TRBJ1-3 TRBV28 CASSETGGSGNTIYF TGTGCCAGCAGTGAGACAGGGGGTTCTGGAAACACCATATATTTT
15 NA NA TRBJ2-7 TRBV4-1 CASSQDLPADYEQYF TGCGCCAGCAGCCAAGATCTTCCTGCCGACTACGAGCAGTACTTC
13 NA NA TRBJ2-3 TRBV29-1 CSLERDSTDTQYF TGCAGTCTAGAGAGGGATAGCACAGATACGCAGTATTTT
17 TRBD1 once TRBJ1-3 TRBV7-8 CASSLAETGGFGNTIYF TGTGCCAGCAGCTTAGCTGAGACAGGGGGATTTGGAAACACCATATATTTT
15 TRBD1 NA TRBJ1-6 TRBV30 CAWSVKTGEASPLHF TGTGCCTGGAGTGTTAAGACAGGGGAGGCTTCACCCCTCCACTTT
15 TRBD1 few TRBJ1-1 TRBV28 CASSLLGQGRTEAFF TGTGCCAGCAGTTTATTAGGACAGGGCCGCACTGAAGCTTTCTTT
15 TRBD1 NA TRBJ2-2 TRBV2 CASPGGQGATGELFF TGTGCCAGCCCTGGGGGACAGGGGGCCACCGGGGAGCTGTTTTTT
15 TRBD1 NA TRBJ1-2 TRBV10-3 CAIRRDRDVYYGYTF TGTGCCATCAGGAGGGACAGGGATGTCTACTATGGCTACACCTTC